This T cell receptor (beta chain) was obtained from a study of blood T cell repertoires in COVID-19. At the level of the study: Material from acute and convalescent COVID-19 was sourced from the United States, Italy and Spain.

Those enrolled, adults aged roughly 18 to 89 years, came from 24 US areas. Germline loops: CDR1 LGHNA, CDR2 YNFKEQ. The CDR3 runs to 16 residues. The J segment lost 5 bases and the V segment lost 0 bases, leaving 5 bases of the junction unmatched. As originally analysed: From reference gene primer amplification, estimates of nucleated cell counts were derived. The table came from immunoSEQ multiplex PCR; TCRdb's copy has only in-frame clones and leaves some out. The V and J calls and the clone size are those of that table, but D and trimming were determined from the DNA. The sample shows about 240,000 clones, more than 75% of them seen only once.

This chain uses TRBV4-2 with TRBJ2-2, with 8 bases identical to TRBD1. The source is a middle-aged woman with acute COVID-19. The sequencing sample was made of PBMCs or T cells enriched from blood (not recorded which). DNA for the CDR3: TGTGCCAGCAGCCAAGAGACAGGGGTCGAGACCGGGGAGCTGTTTTTT. Protein product: CASSQETGVETGELFF.